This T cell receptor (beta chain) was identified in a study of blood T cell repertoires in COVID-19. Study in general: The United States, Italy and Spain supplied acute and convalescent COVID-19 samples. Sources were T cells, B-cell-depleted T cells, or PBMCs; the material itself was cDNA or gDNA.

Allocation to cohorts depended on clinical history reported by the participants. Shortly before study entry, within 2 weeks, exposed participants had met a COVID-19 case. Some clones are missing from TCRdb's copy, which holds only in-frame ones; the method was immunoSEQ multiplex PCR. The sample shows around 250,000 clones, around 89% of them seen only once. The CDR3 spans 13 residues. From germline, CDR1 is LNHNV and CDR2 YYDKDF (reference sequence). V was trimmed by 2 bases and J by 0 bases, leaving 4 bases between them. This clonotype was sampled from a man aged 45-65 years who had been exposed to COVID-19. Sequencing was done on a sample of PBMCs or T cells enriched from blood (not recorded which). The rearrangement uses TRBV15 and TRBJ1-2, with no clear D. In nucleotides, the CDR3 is TGTGCCACCAGCAGAACAGCTAACTATGGCTACACCTTC. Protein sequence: CATSRTANYGYTF.